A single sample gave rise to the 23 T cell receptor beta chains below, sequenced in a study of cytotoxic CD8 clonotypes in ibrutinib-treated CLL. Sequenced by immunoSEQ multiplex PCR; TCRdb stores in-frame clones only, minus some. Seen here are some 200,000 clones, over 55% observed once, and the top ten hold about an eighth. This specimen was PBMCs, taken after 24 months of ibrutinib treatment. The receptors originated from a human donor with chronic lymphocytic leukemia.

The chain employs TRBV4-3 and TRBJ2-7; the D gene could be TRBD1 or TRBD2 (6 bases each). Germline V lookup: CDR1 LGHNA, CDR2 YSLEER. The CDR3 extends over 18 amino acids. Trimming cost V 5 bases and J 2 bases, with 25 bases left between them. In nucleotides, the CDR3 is TGCGCCAGCAGCTTCCAGGGCAGAGGGGGTGGAGGGGCCTACGAGCAGTACTTC. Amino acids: CASSFQGRGGGGAYEQYF.

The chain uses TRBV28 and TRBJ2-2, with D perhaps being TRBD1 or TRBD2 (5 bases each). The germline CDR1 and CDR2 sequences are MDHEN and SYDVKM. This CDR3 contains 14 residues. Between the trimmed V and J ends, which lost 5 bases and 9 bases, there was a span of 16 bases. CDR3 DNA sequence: TGTGCCAGCAGTCTCCGGGGCCCTACGCGGGAGCTGTTTTTT. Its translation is CASSLRGPTRELFF.

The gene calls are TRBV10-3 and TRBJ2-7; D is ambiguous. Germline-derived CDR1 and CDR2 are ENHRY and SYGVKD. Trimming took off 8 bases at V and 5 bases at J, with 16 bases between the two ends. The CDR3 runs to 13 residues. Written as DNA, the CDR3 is TGTGCCATCCGCGGCAGGCCGGAGCACGAGCAGTACTTC. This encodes CAIRGRPEHEQYF.

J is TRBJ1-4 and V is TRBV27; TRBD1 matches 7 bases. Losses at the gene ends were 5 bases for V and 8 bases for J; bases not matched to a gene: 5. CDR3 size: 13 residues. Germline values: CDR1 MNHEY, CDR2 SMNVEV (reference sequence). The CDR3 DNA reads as TGTGCCAGCAGTGACAGGGCGGGGGAAAAACTGTTTTTT. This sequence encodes CASSDRAGEKLFF.

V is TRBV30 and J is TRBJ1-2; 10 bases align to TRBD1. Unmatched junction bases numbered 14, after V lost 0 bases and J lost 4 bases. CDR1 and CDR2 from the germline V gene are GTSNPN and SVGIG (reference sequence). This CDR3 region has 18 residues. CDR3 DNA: TGTGCCTGGAGTGTATCTCAGGCGGGACAGGGGATGGGCTATGGCTACACCTTC. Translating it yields CAWSVSQAGQGMGYGYTF.

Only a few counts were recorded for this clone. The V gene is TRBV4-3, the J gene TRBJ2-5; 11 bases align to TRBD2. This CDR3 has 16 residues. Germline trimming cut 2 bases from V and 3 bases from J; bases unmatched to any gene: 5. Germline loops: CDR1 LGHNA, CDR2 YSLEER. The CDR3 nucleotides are TGCGCCAGCAGCCAAACTAGCGGGGGATGGGAAGAGACCCAGTACTTC. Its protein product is CASSQTSGGWEETQYF.

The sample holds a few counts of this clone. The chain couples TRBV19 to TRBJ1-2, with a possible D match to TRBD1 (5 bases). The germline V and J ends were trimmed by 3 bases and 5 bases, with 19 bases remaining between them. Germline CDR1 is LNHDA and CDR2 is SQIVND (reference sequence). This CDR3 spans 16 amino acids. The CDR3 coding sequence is TGTGCCAGTAGTATGATGGGGGTAGGCGCGATTTATGGCTACACCTTC. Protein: CASSMMGVGAIYGYTF.

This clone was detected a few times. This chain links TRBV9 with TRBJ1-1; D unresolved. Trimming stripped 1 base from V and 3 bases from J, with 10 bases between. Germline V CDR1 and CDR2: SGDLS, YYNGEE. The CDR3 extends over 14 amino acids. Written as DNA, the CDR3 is TGTGCCAGCAGCGTATCCTTCACCCACACTGAAGCTTTCTTT. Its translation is CASSVSFTHTEAFF. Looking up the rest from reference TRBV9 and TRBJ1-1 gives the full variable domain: DSGVTQTPKHLITATGQRVTLRCSPRSGDLSVYWYQQSLDQGLQFLIQYYNGEERAKGNILERFSAQQFPDLHSELNLSSLELGDSALYFCASSVSFTHTEAFFGQGTRLTVV.

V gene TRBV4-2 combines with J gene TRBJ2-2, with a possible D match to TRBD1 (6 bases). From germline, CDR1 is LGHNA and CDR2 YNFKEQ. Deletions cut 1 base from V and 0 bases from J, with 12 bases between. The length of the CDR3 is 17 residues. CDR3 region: CASSQATGTTNTGELFF. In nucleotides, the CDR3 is TGTGCCAGCAGCCAAGCTACCGGGACAACGAACACCGGGGAGCTGTTTTTT.

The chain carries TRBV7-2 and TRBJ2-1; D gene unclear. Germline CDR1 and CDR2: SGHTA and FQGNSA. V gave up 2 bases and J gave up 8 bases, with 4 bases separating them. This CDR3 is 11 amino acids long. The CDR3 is CASSLSYEQFF. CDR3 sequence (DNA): TGTGCCAGCAGCTTATCATATGAGCAGTTCTTC.

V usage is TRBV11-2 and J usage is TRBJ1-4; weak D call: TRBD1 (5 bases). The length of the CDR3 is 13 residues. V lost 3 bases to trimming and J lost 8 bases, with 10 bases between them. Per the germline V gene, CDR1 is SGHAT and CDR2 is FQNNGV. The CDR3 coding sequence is TGTGCCAGCAGCTTGCGGGGCGGGGAAAAACTGTTTTTT. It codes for CASSLRGGEKLFF. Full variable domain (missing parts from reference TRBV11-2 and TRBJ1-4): EAGVAQSPRYKIIEKRQSVAFWCNPISGHATLYWYQQILGQGPKLLIQFQNNGVVDDSQLPKDRFSAERLKGVDSTLKIQPAKLEDSAVYLCASSLRGGEKLFFGSGTQLSVL.

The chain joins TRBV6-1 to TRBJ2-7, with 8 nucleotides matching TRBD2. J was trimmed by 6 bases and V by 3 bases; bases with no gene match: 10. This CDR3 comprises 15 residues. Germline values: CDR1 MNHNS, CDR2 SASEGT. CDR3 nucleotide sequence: TGTGCCAGCAGTGAGCTAGCGGGCCATACTGGCGAGCAGTACTTC. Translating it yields CASSELAGHTGEQYF.

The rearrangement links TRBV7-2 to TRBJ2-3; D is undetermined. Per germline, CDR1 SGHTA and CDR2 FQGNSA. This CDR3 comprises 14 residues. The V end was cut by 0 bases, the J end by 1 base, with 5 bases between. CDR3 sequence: CASSLATGTDTQYF. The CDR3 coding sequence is TGTGCCAGCAGCTTAGCAACAGGCACAGATACGCAGTATTTT.

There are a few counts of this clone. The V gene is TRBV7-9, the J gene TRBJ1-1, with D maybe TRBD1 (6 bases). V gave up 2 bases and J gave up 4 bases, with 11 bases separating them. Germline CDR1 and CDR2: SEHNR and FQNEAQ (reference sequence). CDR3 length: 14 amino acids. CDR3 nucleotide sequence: TGTGCCAGCAGCTTATACAGGGCCGCCACTGAAGCTTTCTTT. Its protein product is CASSLYRAATEAFF. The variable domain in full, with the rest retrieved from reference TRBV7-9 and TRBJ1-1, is DTGVSQNPRHKITKRGQNVTFRCDPISEHNRLYWYRQTLGQGPEFLTYFQNEAQLEKSRLLSDRFSAERPKGSFSTLEIQRTEQGDSAMYLCASSLYRAATEAFFGQGTRLTVV.

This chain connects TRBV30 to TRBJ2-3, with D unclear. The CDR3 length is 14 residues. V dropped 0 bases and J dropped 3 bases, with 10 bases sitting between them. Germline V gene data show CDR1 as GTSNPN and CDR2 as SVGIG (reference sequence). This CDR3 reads CAWSVTLGTDTQYF. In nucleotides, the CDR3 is TGTGCCTGGAGTGTAACTTTGGGGACAGATACGCAGTATTTT.

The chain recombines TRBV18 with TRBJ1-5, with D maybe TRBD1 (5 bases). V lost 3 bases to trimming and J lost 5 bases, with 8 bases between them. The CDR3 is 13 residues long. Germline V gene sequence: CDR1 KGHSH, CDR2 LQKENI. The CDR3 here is CASSPGDYQPQHF. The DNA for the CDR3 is TGTGCCAGCTCACCGGGGGATTATCAGCCCCAGCATTTT.

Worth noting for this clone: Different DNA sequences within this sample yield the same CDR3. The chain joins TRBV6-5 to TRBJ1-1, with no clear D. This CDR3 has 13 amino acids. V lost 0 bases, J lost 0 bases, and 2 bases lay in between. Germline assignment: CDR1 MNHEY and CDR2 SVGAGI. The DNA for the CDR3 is TGTGCCAGCAGTTACTCGGTGAACACTGAAGCTTTCTTT. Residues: CASSYSVNTEAFF.

The CDR3 sequence: CASSNGGEDTIYF. The CDR3, as DNA: TGTGCCAGCAGTAACGGGGGTGAGGACACCATATATTTT. This chain links TRBV25-1 with TRBJ1-3; D perhaps matches TRBD1 (5 bases). CDR3 length: 13 residues. Germline V gene data show CDR1 as MGHDK and CDR2 as SYGVNS. The ends were cut back, 5 bases at V and 8 bases at J, with 13 bases in the middle.

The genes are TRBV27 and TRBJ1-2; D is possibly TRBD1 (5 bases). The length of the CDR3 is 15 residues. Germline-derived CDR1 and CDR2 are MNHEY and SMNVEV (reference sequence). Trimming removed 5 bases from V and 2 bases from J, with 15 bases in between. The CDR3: CASSLNPDRNYGYTF. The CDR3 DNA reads TGTGCCAGCAGTCTCAACCCCGACAGAAACTATGGCTACACCTTC.

For the CDR3, the DNA is TGTGCCAGCAGTTTATTCGTACAGGGCCCCCCCAGCACAGATACGCAGTATTTT. Its translation: CASSLFVQGPPSTDTQYF. V and J are TRBV27 and TRBJ2-3, with TRBD1 as a possible D gene (6 bases). The germline V gene has CDR1 MNHEY and CDR2 SMNVEV (reference sequence). With 1 base removed from V and 0 bases from J, the gap between germline ends came to 17 bases. The length of the CDR3 is 18 residues.

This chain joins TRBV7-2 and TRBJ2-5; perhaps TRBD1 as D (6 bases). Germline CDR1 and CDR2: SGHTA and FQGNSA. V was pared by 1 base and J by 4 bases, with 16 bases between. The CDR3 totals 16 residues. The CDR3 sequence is CASSLDGVVGGETQYF. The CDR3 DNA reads TGTGCCAGCAGCTTAGATGGGGTCGTAGGGGGAGAGACCCAGTACTTC.

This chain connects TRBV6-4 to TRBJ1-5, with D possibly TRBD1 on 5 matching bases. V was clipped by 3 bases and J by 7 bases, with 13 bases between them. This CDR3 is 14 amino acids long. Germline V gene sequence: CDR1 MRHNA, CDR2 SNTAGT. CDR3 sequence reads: CASSEELGDQPQHF. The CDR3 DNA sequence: TGTGCCAGCAGTGAAGAACTGGGGGACCAGCCCCAGCATTTT.

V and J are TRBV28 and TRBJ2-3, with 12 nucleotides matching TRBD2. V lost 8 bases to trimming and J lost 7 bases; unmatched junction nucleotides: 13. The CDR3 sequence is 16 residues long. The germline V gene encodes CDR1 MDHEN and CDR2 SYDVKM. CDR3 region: CASGPLTSGSRYTQYF. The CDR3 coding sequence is TGTGCCAGCGGCCCCCTGACTAGCGGGAGCAGGTATACGCAGTATTTT. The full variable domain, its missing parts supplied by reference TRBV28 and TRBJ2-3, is DVKVTQSSRYLVKRTGEKVFLECVQDMDHENMFWYRQDPGLGLRLIYFSYDVKMKEKGDIPEGYSVSREKKERFSLILESASTNQTSMYLCASGPLTSGSRYTQYFGPGTRLTVL.